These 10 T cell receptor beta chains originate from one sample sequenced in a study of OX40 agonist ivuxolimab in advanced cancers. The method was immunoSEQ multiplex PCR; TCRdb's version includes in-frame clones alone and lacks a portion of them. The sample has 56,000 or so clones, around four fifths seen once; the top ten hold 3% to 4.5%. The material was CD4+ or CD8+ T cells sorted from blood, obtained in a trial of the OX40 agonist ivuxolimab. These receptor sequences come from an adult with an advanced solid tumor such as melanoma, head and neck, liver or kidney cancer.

CDR3 nucleotide sequence: TGTGCCAGCAGCCAAGAGGGCAGGGGCTCAGATACGCAGTATTTT. Residues: CASSQEGRGSDTQYF. The V gene is TRBV14, the J gene TRBJ2-3, with a possible D match to TRBD1 (6 bases). CDR1 SGHDN and CDR2 FVKESK come from the germline V gene. This CDR3 region has 15 residues. V gave up 0 bases and J gave up 4 bases, with 11 bases separating them.

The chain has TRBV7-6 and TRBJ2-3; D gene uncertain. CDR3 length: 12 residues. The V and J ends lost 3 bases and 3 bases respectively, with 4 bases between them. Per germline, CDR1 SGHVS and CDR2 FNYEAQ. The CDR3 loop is CASSFGTDTQYF. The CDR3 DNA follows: TGTGCCAGCAGCTTCGGAACAGATACGCAGTATTTT.

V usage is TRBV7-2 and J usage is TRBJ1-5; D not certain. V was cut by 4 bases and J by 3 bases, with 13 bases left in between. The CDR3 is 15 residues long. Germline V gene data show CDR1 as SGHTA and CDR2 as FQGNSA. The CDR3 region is CASSYVAGNNQPQHF. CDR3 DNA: TGTGCCAGCAGCTATGTCGCGGGGAACAATCAGCCCCAGCATTTT.

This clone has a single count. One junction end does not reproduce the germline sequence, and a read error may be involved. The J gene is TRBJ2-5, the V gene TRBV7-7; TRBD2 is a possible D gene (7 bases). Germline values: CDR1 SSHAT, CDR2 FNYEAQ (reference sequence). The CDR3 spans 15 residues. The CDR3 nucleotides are TGTGCTAGCAGCTTAGGGGGGGGAGTCGGTGAGACCCAGTACTTC. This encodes CASSLGGGVGETQYF.

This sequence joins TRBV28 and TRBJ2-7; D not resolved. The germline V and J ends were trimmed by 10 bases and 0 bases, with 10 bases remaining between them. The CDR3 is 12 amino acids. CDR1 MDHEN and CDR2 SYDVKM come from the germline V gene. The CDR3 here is CATKARSYEQYF. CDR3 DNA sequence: TGTGCCACCAAGGCCCGCTCCTACGAGCAGTACTTC. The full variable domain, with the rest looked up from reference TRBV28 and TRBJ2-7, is DVKVTQSSRYLVKRTGEKVFLECVQDMDHENMFWYRQDPGLGLRLIYFSYDVKMKEKGDIPEGYSVSREKKERFSLILESASTNQTSMYLCATKARSYEQYFGPGTRLTVT.

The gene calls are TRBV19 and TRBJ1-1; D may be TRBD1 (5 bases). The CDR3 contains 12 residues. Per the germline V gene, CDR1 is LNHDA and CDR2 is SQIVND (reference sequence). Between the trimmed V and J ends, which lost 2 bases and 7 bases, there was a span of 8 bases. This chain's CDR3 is CASSIQGYEAFF. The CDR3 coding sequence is TGTGCCAGTAGTATACAGGGTTATGAAGCTTTCTTT. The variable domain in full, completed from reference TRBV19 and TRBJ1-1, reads DGGITQSPKYLFRKEGQNVTLSCEQNLNHDAMYWYRQDPGQGLRLIYYSQIVNDFQKGDIAEGYSVSREKKESFPLTVTSAQKNPTAFYLCASSIQGYEAFFGQGTRLTVV.

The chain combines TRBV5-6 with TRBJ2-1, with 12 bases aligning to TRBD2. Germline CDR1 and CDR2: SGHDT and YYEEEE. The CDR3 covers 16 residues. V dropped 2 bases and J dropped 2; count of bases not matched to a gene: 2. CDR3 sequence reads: CASSFRLAGAYNEQFF. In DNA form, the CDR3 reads TGTGCCAGCAGCTTCCGACTAGCGGGGGCCTACAATGAGCAGTTCTTC. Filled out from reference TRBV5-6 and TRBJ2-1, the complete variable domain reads DAGVTQSPTHLIKTRGQQVTLRCSPKSGHDTVSWYQQALGQGPQFIFQYYEEEERQRGNFPDRFSGHQFPNYSSELNVNALLLGDSALYLCASSFRLAGAYNEQFFGPGTRLTVL.

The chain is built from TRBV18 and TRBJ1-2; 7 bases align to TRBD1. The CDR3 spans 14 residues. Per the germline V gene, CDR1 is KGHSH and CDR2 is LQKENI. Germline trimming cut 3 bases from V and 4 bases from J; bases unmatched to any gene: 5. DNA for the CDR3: TGTGCCAGCTCACCTACGGACAGGAGCTATGGCTACACCTTC. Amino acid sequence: CASSPTDRSYGYTF.

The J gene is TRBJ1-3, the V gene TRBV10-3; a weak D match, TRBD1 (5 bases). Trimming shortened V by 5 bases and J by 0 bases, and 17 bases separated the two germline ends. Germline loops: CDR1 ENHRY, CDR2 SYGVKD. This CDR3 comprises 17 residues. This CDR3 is CAISRKGAEYSGNTIYF. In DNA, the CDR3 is TGTGCCATCAGTAGAAAAGGGGCGGAATACTCTGGAAACACCATATATTTT.

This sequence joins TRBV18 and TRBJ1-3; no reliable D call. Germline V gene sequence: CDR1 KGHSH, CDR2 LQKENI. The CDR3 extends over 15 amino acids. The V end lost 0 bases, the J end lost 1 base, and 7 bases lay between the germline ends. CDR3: CASSPPAQSGNTIYF. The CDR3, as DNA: TGTGCCAGCTCACCACCCGCCCAATCTGGAAACACCATATATTTT.